The present TCR beta chain was sequenced within a study of cytomegalovirus exposure and HLA in healthy donors (dated 2017 in TCRdb). General notes on the study: The 550 to 750 repertoires of the first cohort and the 120 validation repertoires were produced on the same platform, according to a later analysis. Along with the roughly 700-subject first cohort, a separate validation cohort of some 130 different subjects was used. The study aimed to test whether signatures of past pathogen exposure could be identified by cataloging public T cell receptors. The study combined high-throughput TCR immunosequencing, statistical association of individual TCRs with disease status, and machine learning to predict cytomegalovirus infection status.

With respect to this clone: The antigen it binds to is not known. No base quality information exists; no much larger clone differs at one position.

Study-wide conclusions, independent of this receptor: A later analysis found that TCRs clustered in the first cohort also tended to co-occur in the 95 to 150 validation repertoires, with just under 95% of cluster scores above 0. A few of the identified cytomegalovirus-associated TCR beta chains were confirmed in vitro to be specific for cytomegalovirus antigens. Cytomegalovirus status was reported to be diagnosed by the classifier with high specificity and sensitivity in both the original and validation cohorts. The authors suggested that the approach could potentially be extended to other disease states and immunological phenotypes. A total of fewer than 200 TCR beta chains were listed by the study as associated with cytomegalovirus. A later analysis had no HLA typing for the validation cohort, so co-occurrence there was scored across all 110 or so repertoires. Most TCR sequences were seen in very few donors, while some public TCRs were found in many individuals.

The donors were included in the validation cohort of over a hundred subjects, a group kept apart from the roughly 700-subject first cohort. The receptor library was made with the immunoSEQ multiplex PCR assay. On the study's bioinformatics: A statistical classification framework was developed to diagnose cytomegalovirus status using the catalog of TCR beta chain sequences. The source is immuneACCESS, and TCRdb retained only in-frame sequences with V and J called. Part of the clones is not carried over; for the studies checked, unresolved V genes explain less than half of this, and the remainder is unexplained. That table gives V, J and clone size, and the DNA gave D and trimming. For this sample the table gives some 310,000 clones, of which roughly 87% were detected only once. Around 0.96% of the sample belongs to the ten largest clones. As encoded in the germline V gene, CDR1 is SGHRS while CDR2 is YFSETQ. From the cysteine up to the phenylalanine, the CDR3 has a length of 15 residues. The entry retains the CDR3 DNA only, 45 bases that are in frame from base 1. V and J are trimmed by 4 bases and 10 bases, and the gene matches miss 13 bases of the junction.

Input material: PBMCs. The chain is made from TRBV5-1 and TRBJ2-5, and 10 junctional nucleotides match TRBD2. The receptor was isolated from a man aged 30 to 45 in good health and CMV-seronegative. The DNA is as follows: TGCGCCAGCAGCCCGGAGGGTCTAGCGGGGGTAGGCCAGTACTTC. It translates to CASSPEGLAGVGQYF.